A single sample is the source of the 9 T cell receptor beta chains below, sequenced in a study of blood T cell repertoires in COVID-19. Profiling relied on immunoSEQ multiplex PCR, and the TCRdb table lists in-frame clones only, not all of them. This sample yields under 200,000 clones, of which approximately 81% are seen a single time; roughly 1% belongs to the top ten. The sequenced sample consisted of peripheral blood. The source is a man aged 35-49 years with acute or convalescent COVID-19.

This sequence joins TRBV11-3 and TRBJ1-1, with 8 nucleotides matching TRBD1. The V segment lost 1 base and the J segment 3 bases; nucleotides outside the gene matches: 1. CDR1 and CDR2 (germline): SGHNT, YENEEA. The CDR3 has 14 amino acids. CDR3 bases: TGTGCCAGCAGCTTAGGGGGACAGGACACTGAAGCTTTCTTT. It translates to CASSLGGQDTEAFF.

This clone was observed a single time. The V gene is TRBV7-9, the J gene TRBJ1-2, with D hard to call. This CDR3 is built from 12 residues. Deletions cut 2 bases from V and 4 bases from J, with 5 bases between. Germline V CDR1 and CDR2: SEHNR, FQNEAQ (reference sequence). CDR3 sequence reads: CASSLYSYGYTF. Written as DNA, the CDR3 is TGTGCCAGCAGCTTATACTCCTATGGCTACACCTTC.

Only one count was recorded for this clone. The chain uses TRBV13 and TRBJ1-1, with 7 bases matching TRBD1. CDR3 length: 15 amino acids. Germline loops: CDR1 PRHDT, CDR2 FYEKMQ (reference sequence). With 5 bases clipped from V and 4 bases from J, the junction kept 10 bases outside the gene matches. CDR3 amino acids: CASSTIRRGPTEAFF. The CDR3, as DNA: TGTGCCAGCAGCACTATTCGGAGGGGGCCCACTGAAGCTTTCTTT. Full variable domain (remainder filled in from reference TRBV13 and TRBJ1-1): AAGVIQSPRHLIKEKRETATLKCYPIPRHDTVYWYQQGPGQDPQFLISFYEKMQSDKGSIPDRFSAQQFSDYHSELNMSSLELGDSALYFCASSTIRRGPTEAFFGQGTRLTVV.

The chain is built from TRBV7-2 and TRBJ2-4; 7 bases agree with TRBD1. V was clipped by 1 base and J by 2 bases; unmatched bases: 11. The CDR3 loop spans 18 amino acids. The V gene's germline CDR1 is SGHTA and CDR2 FQGNSA. CDR3 sequence reads: CASSLEPPGGVSKNIQYF. In DNA form, the CDR3 reads TGTGCCAGCAGCTTAGAACCTCCAGGGGGAGTATCCAAAAACATTCAGTACTTC.

This clone is a singleton in its sample. CDR3 DNA: TGTGCCAGCGCTGGGCCGGGACAGGCCCAACCCCAGCATTTT. It codes for CASAGPGQAQPQHF. The rearrangement links TRBV2 to TRBJ1-5, with 8 bases matching TRBD1. CDR3 length: 14 residues. Germline trimming cut 8 bases from V and 10 bases from J; bases unmatched to any gene: 13. Germline V gene lookup returns CDR1 SNHLY and CDR2 FYNNEI.

For this clone: This sample also contains other DNA sequences that code for the same CDR3. The rearrangement uses TRBV5-1 and TRBJ1-1; D not resolved. The germline CDR1 and CDR2 sequences are SGHRS and YFSETQ. This CDR3 contains 13 residues. Trimming removed 0 bases from V and 3 bases from J, with 6 bases in between. Here the CDR3 DNA reads TGCGCCAGCAGCTTGGTCGGGGACACTGAAGCTTTCTTT. This sequence encodes CASSLVGDTEAFF.

The rearrangement links TRBV4-1 to TRBJ2-7; 10 bases are a match to TRBD2. The CDR3 consists of 15 residues. V lost 4 bases and J lost 2; bases outside the gene matches: 5. Germline CDR1 MGHRA, CDR2 YSYEKL. The DNA of the CDR3 is TGCGCCAGCAGCCCCCTAGCGGGGGTTACCTACGAGCAGTACTTC. Translated, it gives CASSPLAGVTYEQYF.

CDR3 in DNA: TGCAGTGCTAGCCTGGAGCTAGCACAGTATTTT. This sequence encodes CSASLELAQYF. The chain joins TRBV20-1 to TRBJ2-3, with D possibly matching TRBD2 (5 bases). The CDR3 is 11 residues long. From germline, CDR1 is DFQATT and CDR2 SNEGSKA (reference sequence). V lost 3 bases, J lost 12 bases, and 13 bases lay in between.

CDR3 loop: CASSPGTAGEQYF. The CDR3 bases are TGTGCCAGCAGTCCCGGGACAGCGGGCGAGCAGTACTTC. This chain uses TRBV6-5 with TRBJ2-7; the D gene is possibly TRBD1 (7 bases). The germline V gene encodes CDR1 MNHEY and CDR2 SVGAGI. Trimming left V 5 bases short and J 6 bases short, with 14 bases between. The CDR3 extends over 13 amino acids.